This T cell receptor (beta chain) was found in a study of T cell repertoires in MIS-A myocarditis. Produced via immunoSEQ multiplex PCR; TCRdb's table is partial and in-frame only. This table holds over 600 clones, 80% to 85% found once. This CDR3 contains 10 residues. CDR1 is SGDLS and CDR2 is YYNGEE in the germline V gene. The V end was cut by 7 bases, the J end by 3 bases, with 4 bases between. The chain employs TRBV9 and TRBJ1-1; no reliable D call. This TCR came from a man aged 18 to 30 with fulminant myocarditis from multisystem inflammatory syndrome in adults (MIS-A) after COVID-19. Material for sequencing was pericardium tissue obtained at autopsy. For the CDR3, the DNA is TGTGCCAGCCCCTACACTGAAGCTTTCTTT. It encodes CASPYTEAFF.